This T cell receptor (beta chain) was captured by sequencing in a study of a mutant IDH1 vaccine in newly diagnosed glioma. Study-wide background: Patients got radiotherapy, temozolomide, or both beforehand, and most got both.

The time point was: week 35, safety follow-up. With topical imiquimod, each dose of the vaccine consisted of 300 ug of mutant IDH1 20-mer peptide. Trimming removed 2 bases from V and 8 bases from J, with 7 bases in between. In germline, CDR1 is KGHSH, CDR2 LQKENI. The length of the CDR3 is 13 residues. Using immunoSEQ multiplex PCR, the repertoire was profiled, and TCRdb retains in-frame clones only, with some absent. Here the sample spans around 32,000 clones, roughly 80% being singletons. General study results and limits: The study observed vaccine-induced immune responses in 90% to 95% of patients.

For this clone: The antigen remains undetermined.

This chain connects TRBV18 to TRBJ1-6; D not certain. This receptor was obtained from a woman aged 18-29 years with glioma. Sequences were derived from PBMCs, sampled from a glioma patient whose treatment included an IDH1 peptide vaccine. The CDR3: CASSPGPDSPLHF. For the CDR3, the DNA is TGTGCCAGCTCACCAGGGCCCGATTCACCCCTCCACTTT.